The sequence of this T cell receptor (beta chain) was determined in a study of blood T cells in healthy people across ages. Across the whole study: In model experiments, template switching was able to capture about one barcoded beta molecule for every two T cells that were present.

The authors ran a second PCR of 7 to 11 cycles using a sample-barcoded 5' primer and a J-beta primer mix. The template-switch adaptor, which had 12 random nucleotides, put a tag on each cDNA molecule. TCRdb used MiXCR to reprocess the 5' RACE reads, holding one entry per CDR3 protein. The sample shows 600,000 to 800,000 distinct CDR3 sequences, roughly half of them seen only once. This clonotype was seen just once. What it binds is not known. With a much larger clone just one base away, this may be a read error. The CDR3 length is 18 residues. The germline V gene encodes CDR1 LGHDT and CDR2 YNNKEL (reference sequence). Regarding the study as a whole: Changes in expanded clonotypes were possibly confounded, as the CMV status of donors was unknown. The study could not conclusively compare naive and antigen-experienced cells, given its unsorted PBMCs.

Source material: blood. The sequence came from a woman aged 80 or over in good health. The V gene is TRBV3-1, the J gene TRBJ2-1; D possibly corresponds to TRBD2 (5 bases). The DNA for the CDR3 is TGTGCCAGCAGCGAGAGGGTCTCAACTATTGGCGTTAGGAATGAGCGGTTCTTC. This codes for CASSERVSTIGVRNERFF.